The rows below give T cell receptor beta chains drawn from one sample of a study of T cell responses to AZD1222 COVID-19 vaccine. Sequenced by immunoSEQ multiplex PCR; TCRdb stores in-frame clones only, minus some. The table includes 75,000 to 100,000 clones, around 94% detected once. The sample in question was peripheral blood, obtained on day 0 of AZD1222 vaccination. Source of these receptors: an adult in good health. The CDR3 runs from the conserved cysteine through the conserved F or W. The order of the fields is D gene, V gene, clone size, J gene, CDR3 DNA, CDR3 protein. The D gene is left open where the match is weak. Some rows mark clone size as missing; the rest say once, few, many or name a class of expanded clone.

-	TRBV11-3	-	TRBJ2-1	TGTGCCAGCAGCTTAGGAGTCTACAATGAGCAGTTCTTC	CASSLGVYNEQFF
TRBD1	TRBV6-5	-	TRBJ1-2	TGTGCCAGCAGTTCCGGGACAGGGAGGGGCTACACCTTC	CASSSGTGRGYTF
-	TRBV24-1	-	TRBJ2-1	TGTGCCACCAGTGATTTCTCGGCATACAATGAGCAGTTCTTC	CATSDFSAYNEQFF
-	TRBV7-2	-	TRBJ2-2	TGTGCCAGCAGCTCCTTATTTGGGGGGTCCGGGAGAGGTACCGGGGAGCTGTTTTTT	CASSSLFGGSGRGTGELFF
-	TRBV9	once	TRBJ2-5	TGTGCCAGCAGCCCCCGACTAGGTTCGGAGACCCAGTACTTC	CASSPRLGSETQYF
TRBD2	TRBV7-2	once	TRBJ2-3	TGTGCCAGCAGACCGACTAGCGGGAGGGCCGGCCATACGCAGTATTTT	CASRPTSGRAGHTQYF
-	TRBV18	once	TRBJ2-2	TGTGCCAGCTCCCCTACAGGGGAGGCGAACACCGGGGAGCTGTTTTTT	CASSPTGEANTGELFF
-	TRBV6-4	-	TRBJ2-1	TGTGCCAGCAGTGAAGGGGGGGTAGATATGGATGAGCAGTTCTTC	CASSEGGVDMDEQFF
-	TRBV20-1	-	TRBJ1-5	TGCAGTGCTCGTGCCGGGACAACGAATCAGCCCCAGCATTTT	CSARAGTTNQPQHF
-	TRBV14	-	TRBJ2-1	TGTGCCAGCAGCCCAAATGAGCAGTTCTTC	CASSPNEQFF
-	TRBV7-3	-	TRBJ2-1	TGTGCCAGCAGCACCTCCAGAGAGGTAGCGAATGAGCAGTTCTTC	CASSTSREVANEQFF
-	TRBV7-9	-	TRBJ2-2	TGTGCCAGCACCTTCCTCGAGGCCACCGGGGAGCTGTTTTTT	CASTFLEATGELFF
TRBD1	TRBV28	-	TRBJ1-5	TGTGCCAGCAGTAGACGGGACAGGGGATCGTGGGGACAGCCCCAGCATTTT	CASSRRDRGSWGQPQHF
-	TRBV5-4	-	TRBJ1-3	TGTGCCAGCAGCTCCTCCCCTCGGACGGAGGGAAACACCATATATTTT	CASSSSPRTEGNTIYF
-	TRBV12-5	-	TRBJ1-3	TGTGCTAGTGGTCCCCTAAACACCATATATTTT	CASGPLNTIYF
TRBD1	TRBV19	-	TRBJ1-5	TGTGCCAGTAGTTTCGACAGGGGAAAACAGCCCCAGCATTTT	CASSFDRGKQPQHF
-	TRBV12-5	-	TRBJ1-1	TGTGCTAGTGGTTTGGCTTGGATGGCTGAAGCTTTCTTT	CASGLAWMAEAFF